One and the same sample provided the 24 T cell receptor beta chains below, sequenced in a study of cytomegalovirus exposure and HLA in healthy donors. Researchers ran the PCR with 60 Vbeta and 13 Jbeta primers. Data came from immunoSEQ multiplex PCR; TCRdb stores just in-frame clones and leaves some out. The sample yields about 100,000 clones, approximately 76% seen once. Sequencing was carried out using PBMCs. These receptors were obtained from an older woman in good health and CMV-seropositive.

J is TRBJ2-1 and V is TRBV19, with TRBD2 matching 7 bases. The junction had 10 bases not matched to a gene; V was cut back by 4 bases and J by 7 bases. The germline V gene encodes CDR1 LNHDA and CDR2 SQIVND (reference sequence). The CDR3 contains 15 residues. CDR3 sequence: CASSKGGSPLNEQFF. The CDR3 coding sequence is TGTGCCAGTAGTAAAGGCGGGAGCCCTTTAAATGAGCAGTTCTTC.

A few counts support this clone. Here the CDR3 reads CASSLGGGGWAFF. CDR3 coding DNA: TGTGCCAGCAGCTTAGGCGGGGGGGGCTGGGCTTTCTTT. The genes are TRBV13 and TRBJ1-1, with D possibly TRBD1 on 6 matching bases. CDR1 and CDR2 from the germline V gene are PRHDT and FYEKMQ (reference sequence). Trimming shortened V by 0 bases and J by 11 bases, and 13 bases separated the two germline ends. The CDR3 is 13 amino acids.

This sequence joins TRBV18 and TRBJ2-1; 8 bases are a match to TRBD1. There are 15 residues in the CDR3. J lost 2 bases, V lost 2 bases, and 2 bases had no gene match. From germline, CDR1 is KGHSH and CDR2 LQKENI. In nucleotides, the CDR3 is TGTGCCAGCTCACCAACAGGGGGACCCTACAATGAGCAGTTCTTC. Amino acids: CASSPTGGPYNEQFF.

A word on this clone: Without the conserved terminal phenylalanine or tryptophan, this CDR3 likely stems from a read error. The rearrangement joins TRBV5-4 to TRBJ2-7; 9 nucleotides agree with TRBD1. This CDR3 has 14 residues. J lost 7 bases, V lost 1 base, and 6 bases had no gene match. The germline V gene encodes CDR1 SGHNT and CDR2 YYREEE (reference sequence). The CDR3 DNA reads TGTGCCAGCAGCTTGACAGGGGGCGCGAGGGAGCAGTACTCC. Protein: CASSLTGGAREQYS.

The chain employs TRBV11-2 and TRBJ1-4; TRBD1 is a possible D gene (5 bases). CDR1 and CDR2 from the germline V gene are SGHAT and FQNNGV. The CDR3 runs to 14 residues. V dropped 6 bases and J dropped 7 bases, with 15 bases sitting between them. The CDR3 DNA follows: TGTGCCAGCAGGGCGTGGGGGGGAGGTGAAAAACTGTTTTTT. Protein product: CASRAWGGGEKLFF. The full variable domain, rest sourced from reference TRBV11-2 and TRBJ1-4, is EAGVAQSPRYKIIEKRQSVAFWCNPISGHATLYWYQQILGQGPKLLIQFQNNGVVDDSQLPKDRFSAERLKGVDSTLKIQPAKLEDSAVYLCASRAWGGGEKLFFGSGTQLSVL.

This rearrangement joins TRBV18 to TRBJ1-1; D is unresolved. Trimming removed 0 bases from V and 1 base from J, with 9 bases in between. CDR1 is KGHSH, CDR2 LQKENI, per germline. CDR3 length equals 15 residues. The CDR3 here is CASSPPGRSNTEAFF. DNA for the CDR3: TGTGCCAGCTCACCACCGGGCAGGTCGAACACTGAAGCTTTCTTT.

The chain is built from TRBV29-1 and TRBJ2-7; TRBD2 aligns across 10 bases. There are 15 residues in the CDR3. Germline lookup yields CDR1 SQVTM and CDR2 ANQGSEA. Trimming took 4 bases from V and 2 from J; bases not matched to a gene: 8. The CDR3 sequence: CSVGDWTSGTYEQYF. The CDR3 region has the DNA TGCAGCGTTGGGGATTGGACTAGCGGTACCTACGAGCAGTACTTC.

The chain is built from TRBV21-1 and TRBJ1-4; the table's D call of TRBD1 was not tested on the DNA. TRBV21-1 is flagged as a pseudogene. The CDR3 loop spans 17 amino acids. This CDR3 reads CASSKSIGGQSNEKLFF. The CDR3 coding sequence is TGTGCCAGCAGCAAATCGATAGGGGGACAGAGCAATGAAAAACTGTTTTTT.

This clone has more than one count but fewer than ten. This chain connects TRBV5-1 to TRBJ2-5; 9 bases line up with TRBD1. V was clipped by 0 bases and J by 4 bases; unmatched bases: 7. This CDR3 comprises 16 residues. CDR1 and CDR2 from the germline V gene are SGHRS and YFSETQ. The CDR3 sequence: CASSLAPQGAGETQYF. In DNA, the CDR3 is TGCGCCAGCAGCTTGGCCCCACAGGGGGCCGGAGAGACCCAGTACTTC.

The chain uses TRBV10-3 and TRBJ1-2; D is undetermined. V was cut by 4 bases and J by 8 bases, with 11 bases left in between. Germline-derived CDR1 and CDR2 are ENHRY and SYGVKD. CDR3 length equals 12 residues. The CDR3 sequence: CAISGAGNGYTF. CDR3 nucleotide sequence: TGTGCCATCAGTGGGGCCGGAAACGGCTACACCTTC.

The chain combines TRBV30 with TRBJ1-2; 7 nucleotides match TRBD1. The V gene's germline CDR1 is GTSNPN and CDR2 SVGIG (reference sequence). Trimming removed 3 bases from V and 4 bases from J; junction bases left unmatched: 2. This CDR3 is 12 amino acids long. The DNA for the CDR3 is TGTGCCTGGAGGGACAGGTTCTATGGCTACACCTTC. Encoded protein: CAWRDRFYGYTF. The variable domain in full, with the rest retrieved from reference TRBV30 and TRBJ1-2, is SQTIHQWPATLVQPVGSPLSLECTVEGTSNPNLYWYRQAAGRGLQLLFYSVGIGQISSEVPQNLSASRPQDRQFILSSKKLLLSDSGFYLCAWRDRFYGYTFGSGTRLTVV.

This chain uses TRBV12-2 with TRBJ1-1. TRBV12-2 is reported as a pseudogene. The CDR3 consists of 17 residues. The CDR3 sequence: CASRLNRRRGEHSEAFF. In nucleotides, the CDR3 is TGTGCAAGTCGCTTAAACCGCCGCCGGGGGGAACACTCTGAAGCTTTCTTT.

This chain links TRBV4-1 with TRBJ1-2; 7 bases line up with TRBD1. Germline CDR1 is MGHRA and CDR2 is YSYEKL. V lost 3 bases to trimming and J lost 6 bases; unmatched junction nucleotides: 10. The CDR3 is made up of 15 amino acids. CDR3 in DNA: TGCGCCAGCAGCCACCCGGCAATGGACAGGCATGGCTACACCTTC. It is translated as CASSHPAMDRHGYTF.

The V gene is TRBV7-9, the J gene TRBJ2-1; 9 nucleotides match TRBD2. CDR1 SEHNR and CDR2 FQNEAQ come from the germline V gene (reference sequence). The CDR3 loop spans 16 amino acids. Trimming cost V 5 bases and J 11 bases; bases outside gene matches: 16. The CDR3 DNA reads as TGTGCCAGCAGCACATCCCTAGCGGGACTTACAATGAAGCAGTTCTTC. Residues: CASSTSLAGLTMKQFF.

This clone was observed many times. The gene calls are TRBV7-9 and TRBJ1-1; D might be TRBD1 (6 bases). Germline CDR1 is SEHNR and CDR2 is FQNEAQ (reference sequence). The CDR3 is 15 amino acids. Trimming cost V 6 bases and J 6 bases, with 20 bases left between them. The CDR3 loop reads CASRTYREFFSEAFF. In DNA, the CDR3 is TGTGCCAGCAGAACTTACAGGGAGTTCTTCTCTGAAGCTTTCTTT.

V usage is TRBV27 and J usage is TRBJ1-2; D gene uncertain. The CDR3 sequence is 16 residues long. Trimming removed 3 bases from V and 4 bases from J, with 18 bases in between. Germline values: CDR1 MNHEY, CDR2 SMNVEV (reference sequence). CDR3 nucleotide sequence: TGTGCCAGCAGTTTGTTGGGAGGAGCGGGGATCTATGGCTACACCTTC. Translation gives CASSLLGGAGIYGYTF.

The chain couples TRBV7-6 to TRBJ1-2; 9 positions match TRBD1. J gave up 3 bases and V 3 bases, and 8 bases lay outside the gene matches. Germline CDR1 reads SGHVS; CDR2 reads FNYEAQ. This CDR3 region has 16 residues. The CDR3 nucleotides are TGTGCCAGCAGCTTTAGAAAGACAGGGGGGGACTATGGCTACACCTTC. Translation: CASSFRKTGGDYGYTF.

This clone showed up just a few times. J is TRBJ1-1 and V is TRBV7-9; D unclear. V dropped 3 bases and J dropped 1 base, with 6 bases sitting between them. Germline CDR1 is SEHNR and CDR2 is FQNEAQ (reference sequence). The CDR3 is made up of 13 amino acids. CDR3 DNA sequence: TGTGCCAGCAGCTTTACACAGAACACTGAAGCTTTCTTT. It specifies CASSFTQNTEAFF.

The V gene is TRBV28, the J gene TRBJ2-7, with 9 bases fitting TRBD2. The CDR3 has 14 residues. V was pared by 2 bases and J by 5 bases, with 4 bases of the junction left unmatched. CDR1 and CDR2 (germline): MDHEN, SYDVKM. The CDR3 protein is CASSLASGTNEQYF. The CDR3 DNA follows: TGTGCCAGCAGTTTAGCTAGCGGGACCAACGAGCAGTACTTC.

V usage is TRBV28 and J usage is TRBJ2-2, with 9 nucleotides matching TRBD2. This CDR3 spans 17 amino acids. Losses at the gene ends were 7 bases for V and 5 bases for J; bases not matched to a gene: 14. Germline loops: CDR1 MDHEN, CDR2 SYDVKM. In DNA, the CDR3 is TGTGCCAGCAAACTACCTGGACTAGCGAGGAGAACCGGGGAGCTGTTTTTT. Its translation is CASKLPGLARRTGELFF.

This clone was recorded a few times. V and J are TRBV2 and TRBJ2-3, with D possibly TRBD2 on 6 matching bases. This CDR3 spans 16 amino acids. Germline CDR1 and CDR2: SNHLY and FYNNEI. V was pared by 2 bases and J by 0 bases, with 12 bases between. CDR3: CASSEQFSGSTDTQYF. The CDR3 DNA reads TGTGCCAGCAGTGAACAATTTAGCGGAAGCACAGATACGCAGTATTTT.

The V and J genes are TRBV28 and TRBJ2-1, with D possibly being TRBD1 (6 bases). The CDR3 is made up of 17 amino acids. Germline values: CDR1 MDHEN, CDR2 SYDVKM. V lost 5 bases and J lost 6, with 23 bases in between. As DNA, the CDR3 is TGTGCCAGCAGTCAACACACACAGGGATTAAGTATCAATGAGCAGTTCTTC. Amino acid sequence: CASSQHTQGLSINEQFF.

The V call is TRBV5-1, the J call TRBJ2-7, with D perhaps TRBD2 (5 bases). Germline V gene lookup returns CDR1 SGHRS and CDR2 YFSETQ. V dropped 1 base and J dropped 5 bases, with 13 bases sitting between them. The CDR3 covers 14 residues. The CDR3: CASSLSGSTNEQYF. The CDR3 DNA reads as TGCGCCAGCAGCTTGTCCGGGTCGACTAACGAGCAGTACTTC.

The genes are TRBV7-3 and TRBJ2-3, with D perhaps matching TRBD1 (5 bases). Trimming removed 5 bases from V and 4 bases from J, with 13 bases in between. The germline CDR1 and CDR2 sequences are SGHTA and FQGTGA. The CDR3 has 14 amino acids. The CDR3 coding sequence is TGTGCCAGCAGCCAACAGGTACCCCCAGATACGCAGTATTTT. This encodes CASSQQVPPDTQYF.